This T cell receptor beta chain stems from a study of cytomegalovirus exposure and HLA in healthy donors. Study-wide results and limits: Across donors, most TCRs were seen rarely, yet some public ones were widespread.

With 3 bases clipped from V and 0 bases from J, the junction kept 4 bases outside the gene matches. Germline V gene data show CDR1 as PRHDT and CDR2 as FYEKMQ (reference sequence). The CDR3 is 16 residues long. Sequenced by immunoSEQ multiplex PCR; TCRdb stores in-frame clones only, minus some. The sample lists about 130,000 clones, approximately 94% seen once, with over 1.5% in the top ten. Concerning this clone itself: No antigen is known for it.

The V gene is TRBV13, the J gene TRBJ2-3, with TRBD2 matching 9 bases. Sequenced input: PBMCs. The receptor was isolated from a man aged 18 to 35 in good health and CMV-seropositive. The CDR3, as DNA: TGTGCCAGCAGCTTGGCTAGCGGGGCGAGCACAGATACGCAGTATTTT. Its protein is CASSLASGASTDTQYF. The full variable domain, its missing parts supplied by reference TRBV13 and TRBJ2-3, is AAGVIQSPRHLIKEKRETATLKCYPIPRHDTVYWYQQGPGQDPQFLISFYEKMQSDKGSIPDRFSAQQFSDYHSELNMSSLELGDSALYFCASSLASGASTDTQYFGPGTRLTVL.